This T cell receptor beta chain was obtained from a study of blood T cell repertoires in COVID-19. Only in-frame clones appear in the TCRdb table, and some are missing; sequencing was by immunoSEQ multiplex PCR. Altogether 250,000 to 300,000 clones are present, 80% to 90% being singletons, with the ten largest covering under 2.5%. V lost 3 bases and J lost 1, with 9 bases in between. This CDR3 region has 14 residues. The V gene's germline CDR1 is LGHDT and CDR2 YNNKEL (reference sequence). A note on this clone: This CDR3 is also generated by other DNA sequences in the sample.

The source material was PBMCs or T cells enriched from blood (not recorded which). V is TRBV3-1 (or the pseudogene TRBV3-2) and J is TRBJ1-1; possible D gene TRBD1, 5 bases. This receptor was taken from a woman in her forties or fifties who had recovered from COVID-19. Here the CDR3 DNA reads TGTGCCAGCAGCCACCTAACAGGGAACACTGAAGCTTTCTTT. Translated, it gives CASSHLTGNTEAFF.